The present TCR beta chain was sequenced within a study of blood T cells in healthy people across ages. Regarding the study as a whole: Significant beta diversity loss was already apparent by age about 39, declining roughly linearly. It was the long-lived donors that had more naive CD4+ cells and higher diversity than aged donors.

Germline V CDR1 and CDR2: DFQATT, SNEGSKA (reference sequence). The V gene lost 8 bases and the J gene lost 5 bases, with 19 bases spanning the gap. The CDR3 has 14 residues. With a J-beta primer mix and a sample-barcoded 5' primer, a second PCR ran 7 to 11 cycles. Template switching added a 12-random-nucleotide identifier to every cDNA molecule. TCRdb ran MiXCR on the 5' RACE reads and lists one entry per CDR3 protein. The data show fewer than 2,000,000 distinct CDR3 sequences, with about 35% seen just once and approximately 11% held by the top ten. About this clonotype itself: The antigen is undetermined.

Each of the donors had approximately 10 milliliters of peripheral blood drawn into EDTA-treated Vacutainer tubes. The J gene is TRBJ2-1, the V gene TRBV20-1, with D perhaps TRBD1 (6 bases). The TCR sequence derives from a woman in her thirties in good health. The sequencing input was blood. For the CDR3, the DNA is TGCAGTCCAATTTTCCCGGGACAACACAATGAGCAGTTCTTC. Its translation is CSPIFPGQHNEQFF.